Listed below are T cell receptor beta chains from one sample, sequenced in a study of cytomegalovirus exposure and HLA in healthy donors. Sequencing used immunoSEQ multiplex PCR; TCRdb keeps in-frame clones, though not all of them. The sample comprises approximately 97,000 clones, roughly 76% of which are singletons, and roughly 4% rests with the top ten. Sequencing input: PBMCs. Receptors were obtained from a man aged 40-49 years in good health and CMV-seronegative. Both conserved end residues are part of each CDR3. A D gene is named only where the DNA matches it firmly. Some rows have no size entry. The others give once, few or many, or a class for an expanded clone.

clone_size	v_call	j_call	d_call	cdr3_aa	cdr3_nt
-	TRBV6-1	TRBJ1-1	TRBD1	CASSDYRGGTEAFF	TGTGCCAGCAGTGACTACAGGGGAGGCACTGAAGCTTTCTTT
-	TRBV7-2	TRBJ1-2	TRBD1	CASSRDRAYGYTF	TGTGCCAGCAGCCGGGACAGAGCCTATGGCTACACCTTC
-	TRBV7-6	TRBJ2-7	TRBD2	CASSPPLAGGPFEQYF	TGTGCCAGCAGCCCCCCCTTAGCGGGGGGCCCTTTCGAGCAGTACTTC
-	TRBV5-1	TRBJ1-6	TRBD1	CASSLEVGGLGNSPLHF	TGCGCCAGCAGCTTGGAAGTAGGGGGCCTGGGCAATTCACCCCTCCACTTT
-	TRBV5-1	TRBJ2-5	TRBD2	CASSSSGGQETQYF	TGCGCCAGCAGCTCTAGCGGGGGTCAAGAGACCCAGTACTTC
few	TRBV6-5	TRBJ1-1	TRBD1	CASRTTRDRAEAFF	TGTGCCAGCAGAACTACTCGGGACAGGGCGGAAGCTTTCTTT
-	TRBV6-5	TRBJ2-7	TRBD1	CASTIGQGAVEQYF	TGTGCCAGCACTATTGGCCAGGGGGCAGTGGAGCAGTACTTC
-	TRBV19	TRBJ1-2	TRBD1	CASSTGQPPNTF	TGTGCCAGTAGTACGGGACAGCCACCCAACACCTTC
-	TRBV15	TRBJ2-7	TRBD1	CATSIETGTETYEQYF	TGTGCCACCAGCATCGAAACCGGGACAGAGACCTACGAGCAGTACTTC
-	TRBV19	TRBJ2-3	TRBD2	CASSIIASGGDTQYF	TGTGCCAGTAGTATTATTGCTAGCGGGGGGGATACGCAGTATTTT
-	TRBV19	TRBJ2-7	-	CASSIRGGVYEQYF	TGTGCCAGTAGTATCCGGGGAGGAGTATACGAGCAGTACTTC
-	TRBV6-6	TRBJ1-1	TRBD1	CASSYPRGPFDTEAFF	TGTGCCAGCAGTTACCCCAGGGGGCCTTTCGACACTGAAGCTTTCTTT
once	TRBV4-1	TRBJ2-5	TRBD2	CASSQDGLAGVQETQYF	TGCGCCAGCAGCCAAGATGGACTAGCGGGGGTCCAAGAGACCCAGTACTTC
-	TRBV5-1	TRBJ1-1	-	CASSPSRTDAQGAFF	TGCGCCAGCAGCCCTTCGAGGACAGACGCCCAGGGTGCTTTCTTT
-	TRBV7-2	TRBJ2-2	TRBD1	CASSRTGNTGELFF	TGTGCCAGCAGCCGGACAGGGAACACCGGGGAGCTGTTTTTT
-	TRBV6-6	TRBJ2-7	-	CASIPSGYDEQYF	TGTGCCAGCATTCCCTCAGGGTACGACGAGCAGTACTTC
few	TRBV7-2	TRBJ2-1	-	CASSRRGLEQFF	TGTGCCAGCAGCCGACGTGGGCTTGAGCAGTTCTTC
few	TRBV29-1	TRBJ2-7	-	CSVMRTYSYEQYF	TGCAGCGTCATGAGGACATACTCCTACGAGCAGTACTTC
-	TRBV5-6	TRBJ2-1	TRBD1	CASSLTGANLYNEQFF	TGTGCCAGCAGCTTAACAGGGGCGAATCTCTACAATGAGCAGTTCTTC
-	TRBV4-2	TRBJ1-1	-	CASSQDLGRGNTEAFF	TGTGCCAGCAGCCAAGACCTAGGCAGGGGGAACACTGAAGCTTTCTTT
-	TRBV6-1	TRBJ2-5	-	CASSEEWDKETQYF	TGTGCCAGCAGTGAAGAATGGGACAAAGAGACCCAGTACTTC
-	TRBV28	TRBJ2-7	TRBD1	CASNRDRDVPSYEQYF	TGTGCCAGCAACCGGGACAGGGACGTACCCTCCTACGAGCAGTACTTC
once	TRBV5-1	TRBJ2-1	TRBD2	CASSLASGPYNEQFF	TGCGCCAGCAGCTTGGCTAGCGGCCCCTACAATGAGCAGTTCTTC
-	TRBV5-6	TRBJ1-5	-	CASSLAGSNQPQHF	TGTGCCAGCAGCTTGGCAGGCTCAAATCAGCCCCAGCATTTT
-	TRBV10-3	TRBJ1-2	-	CAIREGGAAGGYTF	TGTGCCATCAGGGAGGGGGGGGCCGCCGGCGGCTACACCTTC
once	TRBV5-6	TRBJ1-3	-	CASSASDSGNTIYF	TGTGCCAGCAGCGCAAGTGACAGCGGAAACACCATATATTTT
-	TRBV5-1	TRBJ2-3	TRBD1	CASSADRGRRADTQYF	TGCGCCAGCAGCGCCGACAGGGGGCGCCGGGCAGATACGCAGTATTTT
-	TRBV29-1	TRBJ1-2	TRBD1	CSVGGGTGVNGYTF	TGCAGCGTTGGAGGGGGGACAGGGGTGAATGGCTACACCTTC
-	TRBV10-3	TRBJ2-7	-	CAISEPGLTYEQYF	TGTGCCATCAGTGAGCCAGGGTTAACCTACGAGCAGTACTTC
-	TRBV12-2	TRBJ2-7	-	CASRLGVGGCEQYF	TGTGCAAGTCGCTTAGGCGTAGGGGGCTGCGAGCAGTACTTC
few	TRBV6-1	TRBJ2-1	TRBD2	CASRTSGGHYNEQFF	TGTGCCAGCAGGACTAGCGGGGGCCACTACAATGAGCAGTTCTTC
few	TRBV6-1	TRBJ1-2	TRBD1	CATQPGGTNYGYTF	TGTGCCACACAACCAGGGGGAACTAACTATGGCTACACCTTC
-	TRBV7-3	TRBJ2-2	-	CASSLTWGAGELFF	TGTGCCAGCAGCTTAACGTGGGGCGCCGGGGAGCTGTTTTTT
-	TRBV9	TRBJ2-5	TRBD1	CASSVDRGETQYF	TGTGCCAGCAGCGTGGACAGGGGCGAGACCCAGTACTTC
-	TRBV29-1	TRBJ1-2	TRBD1	CSVGTGGGGYTF	TGCAGCGTTGGTACAGGGGGCGGTGGCTACACCTTC
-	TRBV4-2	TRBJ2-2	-	CASSQDVYRAANTGELFF	TGTGCCAGCAGCCAAGATGTCTACAGGGCGGCGAACACCGGGGAGCTGTTTTTT
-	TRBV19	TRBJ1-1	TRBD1	CASRDRGRTEAFF	TGTGCCAGTCGAGACAGGGGGCGTACTGAAGCTTTCTTT
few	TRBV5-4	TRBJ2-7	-	CASSLDLTYEQYF	TGTGCCAGCAGCTTGGACTTAACCTACGAGCAGTACTTC
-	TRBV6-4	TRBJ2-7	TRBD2	CASSPGLAGGPGEQYF	TGTGCCAGCTCGCCGGGACTAGCGGGGGGGCCTGGCGAGCAGTACTTC
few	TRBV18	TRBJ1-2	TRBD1	CASSPMGQVNYGYTF	TGTGCCAGCTCACCCATGGGACAGGTCAACTATGGCTACACCTTC
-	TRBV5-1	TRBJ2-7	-	CASSLLTSGASYEQYF	TGCGCCAGCAGCTTGTTAACGTCCGGAGCCTCCTACGAGCAGTACTTC
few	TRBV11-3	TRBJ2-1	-	CASSREAGRNNEQFF	TGTGCCAGCAGCCGAGAGGCGGGACGCAACAATGAGCAGTTCTTC
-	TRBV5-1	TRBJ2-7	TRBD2	CASSRATSGATYEQYF	TGCGCCAGCAGTCGGGCGACTAGCGGGGCAACCTACGAGCAGTACTTC
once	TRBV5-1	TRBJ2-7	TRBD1	CASSRPGQGSYEQYF	TGCGCCAGCAGCCGACCGGGACAGGGGTCCTACGAGCAGTACTTC
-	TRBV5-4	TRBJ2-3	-	CASSSTEATDTQYF	TGTGCCAGCAGCTCTACTGAGGCCACAGATACGCAGTATTTT
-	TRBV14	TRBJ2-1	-	CASSPGNYNEQFF	TGTGCCAGCAGCCCGGGGAACTACAATGAGCAGTTCTTC
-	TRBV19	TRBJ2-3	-	CASSSPGTPPQYF	TGTGCCAGTAGTAGTCCCGGGACTCCTCCGCAGTATTTT
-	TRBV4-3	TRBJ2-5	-	CASSQDPEETQYF	TGCGCCAGCAGCCAAGATCCAGAAGAGACCCAGTACTTC
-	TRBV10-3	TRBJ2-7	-	CAISDHRDGGSYEQYF	TGTGCCATCAGTGACCACCGGGACGGGGGATCCTACGAGCAGTACTTC
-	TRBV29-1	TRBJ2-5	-	CSVEDHWGRGAETQYF	TGCAGCGTTGAAGATCATTGGGGCAGGGGAGCTGAGACCCAGTACTTC
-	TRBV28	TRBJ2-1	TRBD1	CASSLQGDDNEQFF	TGTGCCAGCAGTTTACAGGGGGATGACAATGAGCAGTTCTTC
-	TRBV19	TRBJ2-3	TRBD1	CASSTTGKDTQYF	TGTGCCAGTAGTACGACAGGGAAAGATACGCAGTATTTT
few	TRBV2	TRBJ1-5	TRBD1	CASRSDRESNQPQHF	TGTGCCAGCAGATCAGACAGGGAGAGCAATCAGCCCCAGCATTTT
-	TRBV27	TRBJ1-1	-	CASSERGPTEAFF	TGTGCCAGCAGTGAGCGGGGGCCCACTGAAGCTTTCTTT
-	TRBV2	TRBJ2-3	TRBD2	CASSEGGLAGNTDTQYF	TGTGCCAGCAGTGAAGGTGGGCTAGCGGGGAACACAGATACGCAGTATTTT
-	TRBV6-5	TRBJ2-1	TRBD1	CASRSRDRGNNEQFF	TGTGCCAGCAGGTCCCGGGACAGGGGGAATAATGAGCAGTTCTTC
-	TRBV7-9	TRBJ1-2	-	CASSPGDGSYGYTF	TGTGCCAGCAGCCCGGGGGATGGGTCCTATGGCTACACCTTC
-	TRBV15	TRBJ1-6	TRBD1	CATSRDRVFYNSPLHF	TGTGCCACCAGCCGGGACAGGGTCTTCTATAATTCACCCCTCCACTTT
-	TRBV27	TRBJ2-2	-	CATSVRQNTGELFF	TGTGCCACTTCAGTTCGTCAGAACACCGGGGAGCTGTTTTTT
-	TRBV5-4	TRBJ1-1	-	CASSQTANTEAFF	TGTGCCAGCAGCCAGACAGCGAACACTGAAGCTTTCTTT